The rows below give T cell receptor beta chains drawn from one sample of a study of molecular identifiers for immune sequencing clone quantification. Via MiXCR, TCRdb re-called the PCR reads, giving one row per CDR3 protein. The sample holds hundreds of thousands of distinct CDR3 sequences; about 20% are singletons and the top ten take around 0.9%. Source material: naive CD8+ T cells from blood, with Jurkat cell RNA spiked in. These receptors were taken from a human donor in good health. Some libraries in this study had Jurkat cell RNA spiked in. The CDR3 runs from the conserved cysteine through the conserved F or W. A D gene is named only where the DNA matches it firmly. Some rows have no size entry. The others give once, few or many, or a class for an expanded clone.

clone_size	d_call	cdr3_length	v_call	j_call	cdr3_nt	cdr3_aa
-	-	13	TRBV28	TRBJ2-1	TGTGCCAGCAGACATGACACTAACAATGAGCAGTTCTTC	CASRHDTNNEQFF
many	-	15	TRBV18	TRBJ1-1	TGTGCCAGCTCCCTTGATTGGACAGATTACACTGAAGCTTTCTTT	CASSLDWTDYTEAFF
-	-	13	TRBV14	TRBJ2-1	TGTGCCAGCAGCCCCGGGACCACTGTTGGGCAGTTCTTC	CASSPGTTVGQFF
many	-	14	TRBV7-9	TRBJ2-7	TGTGCCAGCAGCGGAACCACTATCTCCTACGAGCAGTACTTC	CASSGTTISYEQYF
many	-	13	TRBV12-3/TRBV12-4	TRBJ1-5	TGTGCCAGCAGTTTCCGCGGAAATCAGCCCCAGCATTTT	CASSFRGNQPQHF
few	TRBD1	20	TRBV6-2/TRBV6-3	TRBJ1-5	TGTGCCAGCAGTTTACATTGGACAGGAGAGACCTTTTATAGCAATCAGCCCCAGCATTTT	CASSLHWTGETFYSNQPQHF
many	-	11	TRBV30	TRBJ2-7	TGTGCCTGGAGTTACGCCGGCGAGCAGTACTTC	CAWSYAGEQYF
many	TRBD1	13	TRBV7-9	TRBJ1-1	TGTGCCAGCAGGGGCGGGACAGATTTTGAAGCTTTCTTT	CASRGGTDFEAFF
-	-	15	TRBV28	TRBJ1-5	TGTGCCAGCACCGGTGGACGGTCTAGCAATCAGCCCCAGCATTTT	CASTGGRSSNQPQHF
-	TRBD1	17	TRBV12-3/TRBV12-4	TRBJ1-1	TGTGCCAGCAGTTTAGTGACAGGGTTGGTCGGGAACACTGAAGCTTTCTTT	CASSLVTGLVGNTEAFF
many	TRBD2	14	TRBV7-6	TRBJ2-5	TGTGCCAGCAGCTTAGTGGGGGGGTTAGAGACCCAGTACTTC	CASSLVGGLETQYF
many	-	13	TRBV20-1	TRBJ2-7	TGCAGTGCTAGAGTTCGAGGTGACTACGAGCAGTACTTC	CSARVRGDYEQYF
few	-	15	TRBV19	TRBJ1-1	TGTGCCAGTAGTATGGGCCAGGGACTGAACACTGAAGCTTTCTTT	CASSMGQGLNTEAFF
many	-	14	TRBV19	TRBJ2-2	TGTGCCAGTAGTATACTGACAGGTTTTGGGGAGCTGTTTTTT	CASSILTGFGELFF
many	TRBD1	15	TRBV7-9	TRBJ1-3	TGTGCCAGCATCGGTACAGGGGGAAGAGGAAACACCATATATTTT	CASIGTGGRGNTIYF
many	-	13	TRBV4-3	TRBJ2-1	TGCGCCAGCAGCCAAGATGTCAGCTATGAGCAGTTCTTC	CASSQDVSYEQFF
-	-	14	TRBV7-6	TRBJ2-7	TGTGCCAGCAGCCCTCATCAGGGGTCGTACGAGCAGTACTTC	CASSPHQGSYEQYF
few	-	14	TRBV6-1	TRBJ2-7	TGTGCCAGCAGTGAATATGGGTTGTCCTACGAGCAGTACTTC	CASSEYGLSYEQYF
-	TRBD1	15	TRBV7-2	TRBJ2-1	TGTGCCAGCAGCCTCGACAGGGTATCCTACAATGAGCAGTTCTTC	CASSLDRVSYNEQFF
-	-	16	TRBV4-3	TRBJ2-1	TGCGCCAGCAGACAAGATACAGGGCTCTCCTACAATGAGCAGTTCTTC	CASRQDTGLSYNEQFF
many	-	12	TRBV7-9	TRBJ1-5	TGTGCCAGCAGCCCTGCCTCCGAGCCCCAGCATTTT	CASSPASEPQHF
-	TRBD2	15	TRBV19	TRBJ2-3	TGTGCCAGTAAGACCGGGGGGTATGGCACAGATACGCAGTATTTT	CASKTGGYGTDTQYF
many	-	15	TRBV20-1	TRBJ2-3	TGCAGCTTGGTAGATCAGGGGTTCCCCACAGATACGCAGTATTTT	CSLVDQGFPTDTQYF
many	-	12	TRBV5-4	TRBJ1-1	TGTGCCAGCAGCCGGGACTACACTGAAGCTTTCTTT	CASSRDYTEAFF
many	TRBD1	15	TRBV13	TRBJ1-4	TGTGCCAGCAGGGGACAGGGGAGTGATCAAGAAAAACTGTTTTTT	CASRGQGSDQEKLFF
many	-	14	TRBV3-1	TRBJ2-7	TGTGCCAGCAGCCAAGAGGGCAGCTCCTACGAGCAGTACTTC	CASSQEGSSYEQYF
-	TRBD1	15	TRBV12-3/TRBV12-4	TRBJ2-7	TGTGCCAGCAGACCTGACAGGGTACCCCATTTGGAGCAGTACTTC	CASRPDRVPHLEQYF